The present T cell receptor beta chain was sequenced within a study of shared clonotypes between healthy human individuals. Background on the study: The cohort comprised a couple of women and a few men. Their ages spanned 18 to 49 years. Study-wide results and caveats: The genetic and exposure-history diversity represented was limited by few donors.

Note on this clone: The antigen is undetermined.

The CDR3 totals 13 residues. Germline loops: CDR1 SEHNR, CDR2 FQNEAQ (reference sequence). Trimming left V 3 bases short and J 9 bases short, with 12 bases between. Only in-frame clones appear in the TCRdb table, and some are missing; sequencing was by immunoSEQ multiplex PCR. The sample carries roughly 2.4 million clones, 90% to 97% recorded once. The J gene is TRBJ2-1, the V gene TRBV7-9, with D possibly matching TRBD2 (5 bases). The receptor was derived from a man younger than 35 in good health. Input material: naive CD4+ T cells sorted from blood. Subset meaning: CD45RA+ positively selected. The CDR3 loop reads CASSFGETGEQFF. The CDR3 DNA is TGTGCCAGCAGCTTCGGGGAGACGGGTGAGCAGTTCTTC.